This T cell receptor beta chain appears in the sequencing data of a study of control samples from healthy donors and cancer patients. Sequencing was performed with immunoSEQ multiplex PCR; in TCRdb, only in-frame clones are kept and a portion is missing. Of some 130,000 clones listed, approximately 89% are singletons. The CDR3 contains 10 residues. Germline V gene data show CDR1 as MNHEY and CDR2 as SMNVEV (reference sequence). V lost 9 bases to trimming and J lost 6 bases, with 9 bases between them. The rearrangement links TRBV27 to TRBJ2-7; TRBD1 is a possible D gene (5 bases). Sequenced sample: PBMCs. The receptor was isolated from a man aged 50 or older with head and neck cancer. In DNA form, the CDR3 reads TGTGCCAGGGTAAGGGGCGAGCAGTACTTC. Translation gives CARVRGEQYF.